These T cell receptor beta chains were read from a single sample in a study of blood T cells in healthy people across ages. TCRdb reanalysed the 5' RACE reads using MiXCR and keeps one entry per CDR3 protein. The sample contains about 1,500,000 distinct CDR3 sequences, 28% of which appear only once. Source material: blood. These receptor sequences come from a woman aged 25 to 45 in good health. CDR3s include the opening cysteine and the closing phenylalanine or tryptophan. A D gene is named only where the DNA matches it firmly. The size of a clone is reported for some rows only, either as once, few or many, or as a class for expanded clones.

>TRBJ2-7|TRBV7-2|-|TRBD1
TGTGCCAGCAGCTTAGGGGGACAGGGTCCCCCCTGCGAGCAGTACTTC
CASSLGGQGPPCEQYF
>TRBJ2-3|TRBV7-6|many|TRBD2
TGTGCCAGCAGCTTGACCGGGACTAGGGGGGAAGCGCAGTATTTT
CASSLTGTRGEAQYF
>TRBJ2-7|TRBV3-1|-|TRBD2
TGTGCCAGCAGCCCGGGACTAGCGGGAGGGGCCGAGCAGTACTTC
CASSPGLAGGAEQYF
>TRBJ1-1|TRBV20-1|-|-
TGCAGTGCTAGAGAGCTTAAGGGACGGAACACTGAAGCTTTCTTT
CSARELKGRNTEAFF
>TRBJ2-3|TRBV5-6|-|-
TGTGCCAGCAGCTTGGAAAACAGGCTGGAGACAGATACGCAGTATTTT
CASSLENRLETDTQYF
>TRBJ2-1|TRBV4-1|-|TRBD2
TGCGCCAGCAGCCCTTGGGTGGGGGGGTGGAATGAGCAGTTCTTC
CASSPWVGGWNEQFF
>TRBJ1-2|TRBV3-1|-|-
TGTGCCAGCAGCCAAGAACCTGGGCGGCCTTATGGCTACACCTTC
CASSQEPGRPYGYTF
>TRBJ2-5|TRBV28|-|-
TGTGCCAGCAGTTTAGTCAGCGGAGTCAACCAAGAGACCCAGTACTTC
CASSLVSGVNQETQYF
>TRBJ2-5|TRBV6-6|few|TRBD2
TGTGCCAGCAGTTCCCCTGGCGGGGGGGAAGAGACCCAGTACTTC
CASSSPGGGEETQYF
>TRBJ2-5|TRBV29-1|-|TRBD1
TGTAGCGTTCAATCGGGACAGGGTGGAGAGGCCCAGTACTTC
CSVQSGQGGEAQYF
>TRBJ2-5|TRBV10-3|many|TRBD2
TGTGCCATCAGTGACAAACTAGCGGGACAAGAGACCCAGTACTTC
CAISDKLAGQETQYF
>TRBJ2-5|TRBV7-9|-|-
TGTGCCAGCAGCAGGGCTAGTGCCGCCGAGACCCAGTACTTC
CASSRASAAETQYF
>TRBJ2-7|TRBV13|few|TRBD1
TGTGCCAGCAGCCCCCCGACAGGGGCGTACGAGCAGTACTTC
CASSPPTGAYEQYF
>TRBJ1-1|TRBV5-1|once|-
TGCGCCAGCAGCTCGGAGCCGGGGCAGAAAGCTTTCTTT
CASSSEPGQKAFF
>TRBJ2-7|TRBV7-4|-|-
TGTGCCAGCAGTCAGGGACCGGGACCGAAGACCTACGAGCAGTACTTC
CASSQGPGPKTYEQYF
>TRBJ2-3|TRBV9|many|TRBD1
TGTGCCAGCAGCGCCGGGACAGGGGGAACAGATACGCAGTATTTT
CASSAGTGGTDTQYF
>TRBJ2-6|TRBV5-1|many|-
TGTGCCAGCAGCTTATTAGGCTCTGGGGCCAACGTCCTGACTTTC
CASSLLGSGANVLTF
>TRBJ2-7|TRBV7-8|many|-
TGTGCCAGCAGTTTAGGGCTGGGCGACACCTCCTACGAGCAGTACTTC
CASSLGLGDTSYEQYF
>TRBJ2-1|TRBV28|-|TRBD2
TGTGCCAGCAGGGAAGGAGGGGTTCGCGGGAGCAACAATGAGCAGTTCTTC
CASREGGVRGSNNEQFF
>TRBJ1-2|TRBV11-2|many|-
TGTGCCAGCAGTCCGACGGGGGGCGGCGGCTACACCTTC
CASSPTGGGGYTF
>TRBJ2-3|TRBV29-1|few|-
TGCAGCGTTGCCCTAAACACAGATACGCAGTATTTT
CSVALNTDTQYF
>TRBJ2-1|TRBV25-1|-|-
TGTGCCAGCAGTGAGCGGGACTTTTGGGACTCCTACAATGAGCAGTTCTTC
CASSERDFWDSYNEQFF
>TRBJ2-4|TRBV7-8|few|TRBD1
TGTGCCAGCAGCTTTCGACAGGGGGTAGCCAAAAACATTCAGTACTTC
CASSFRQGVAKNIQYF
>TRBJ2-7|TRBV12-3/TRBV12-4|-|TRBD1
TGTGCCAGCAGTCTGACCGACAGGGGTCGCTACGATCAGTACTTC
CASSLTDRGRYDQYF